The present entry profiles one TCR beta chain with its context. Its cognate antigen is unknown. The record originates from a study of cytomegalovirus exposure and HLA in healthy donors. Study-wide context: The same platform as the roughly 670 first-cohort repertoires was used for the 120 or so validation repertoires, a later analysis reported. General observations from the study: Testing in vitro showed a few CMV-associated chains specific for CMV antigens.

Only in-frame clones appear in the TCRdb table, and some are missing; sequencing was by immunoSEQ multiplex PCR. The sample has about 55,000 clones, 80% to 95% seen once. Germline V gene data show CDR1 as MGHRA and CDR2 as YSYEKL. The germline V and J ends were trimmed by 3 bases and 0 bases, with 12 bases remaining between them. The CDR3 runs 16 residues. The validation cohort, a group of over a hundred subjects, included the donors and was separate from the approximately 670-subject first cohort. V is TRBV4-1 and J is TRBJ1-5; D is possibly TRBD1 (6 bases). The clonotype was recovered from a man aged 18-30 years in good health and CMV-seronegative. The sequencing sample was made of PBMCs. CDR3 sequence (DNA): TGCGCCAGCAGCCAGGACAGTTACTATAGCAATCAGCCCCAGCATTTT. Amino acid sequence: CASSQDSYYSNQPQHF.